The source of this TCR beta chain is a study of blood T cell repertoires in COVID-19 (TCRdb year 2020). About the study as a whole: Samples covering the acute and convalescent phases of COVID-19 were provided by collaborators in the United States, Italy and Spain. The material from the prospective study consisted of cDNA or gDNA derived from T cells, B-cell-depleted T cells, or PBMCs. Deeply sampled blood TCRbeta repertoires from subjects exposed to, actively infected with, or recovered from COVID-19 were included in the dataset. The repertoires were released in a freely available public database intended as a resource for research on the immune response to SARS-CoV-2. The samples were drawn from two sources: the first 160 participants of the ongoing ImmuneRACE study, and 950 to 1,500 subjects contributed by 6 global collaborators. The sample metadata nearly always contained a de-identified subject ID, COVID-19 status, age in years and sex. Where HLA class I and class II types were available, the types were taken from metadata supplied by the sample provider, not from assay-based typing.

Each collaborating institution followed its own protocols to collect whole blood in K2EDTA tubes. For TCRbeta analysis, collaborators shipped samples in one of three forms: frozen whole blood, isolated PBMCs, or DNA extracted from either of those sample types. The immunoSEQ Assay, a bias-controlled multiplex PCR, was used to amplify TCRbeta CDR3 regions from genomic DNA. The study's own analysis went as follows. The number of nucleated cells in each sample was estimated by amplification of reference gene primers within the assay. To quantify the absolute abundance of each unique TCRbeta CDR3 rearrangement, sequence reads were collapsed and filtered. For each sample, productive Simpson clonality was calculated as the square root of Simpson's diversity index over productive rearrangements. Here the immuneACCESS table is served through TCRdb, limited to in-frame sequences with V and J called. Missing clones are a known gap in these copies; in checked studies unresolved V genes cover under half, and the rest lacks a known reason. V and J calls and clone size are given by that table; D and trimming were obtained from the DNA. This sample comprises about 170,000 clones, about 86% of them detected only once. Clones ranked in the top ten supply 3.7% of the sample.

What the study reported, not specific to this receptor: How much clinical and demographic metadata was included differed by source and by participant, and the metadata was provided uncurated.

With respect to this clone: This clone's antigen is unknown. The sample holds no much larger clone one base away, and base qualities are not on file.

CDR1 LNHDA and CDR2 SQIVND were looked up in the germline V gene (reference sequence). CDR3 length: 14 amino acids, cysteine to phenylalanine. The DNA shown is the 42-base CDR3, in frame from base 1. V was cut back by 7 bases and J by 2 bases, leaving a gap of 14 bases between them. What was sequenced was peripheral blood. The source is a young man with active or convalescent COVID-19. The chain couples TRBV19 to TRBJ1-1, with the D gene not confidently named. At the DNA level, the sequence is TGTGCCAGTACCTCTCGGACTGATAACACTGAAGCTTTCTTT. It is translated as CASTSRTDNTEAFF.